Described below is a single TCR beta chain sequence and its context. The antigen is unknown. The data were obtained in a study of T cells in Graves' hyperthyroidism and ophthalmopathy. The CDR3 is 13 residues long. Trimming stripped 6 bases from V and 3 bases from J, with 6 bases between. The germline CDR1 and CDR2 sequences are LNHNV and YYDKDF (reference sequence). General observations from the study: Peripheral blood also featured most of the thyroid clonotypes expanded above 0.001.

Regions amplified from RNA transcripts were the TCR beta CDR3 regions. First-round RT-PCR of the TCR CDR3 relied on the HTBI primer set. MiXCR was run by TCRdb on the multiplex PCR reads, yielding one entry per CDR3 protein. Here the sample spans 210,000 or so distinct CDR3 sequences, roughly 17% being singletons. The rearrangement joins TRBV15 to TRBJ2-6; D unclear. Sequencing was done on a sample of blood. This TCR came from a man aged 45-60 years with Graves' hyperthyroidism. The CDR3 coding sequence is TGTGCCACCAGTAGGGTTGGGGCCAACGTCCTGACTTTC. Translation gives CATSRVGANVLTF.